This T cell receptor beta chain was found in a study of blood T cell repertoires in COVID-19. Clones were read by immunoSEQ multiplex PCR, and TCRdb kept only the in-frame ones, dropping some. The sample carries under 300,000 clones, around nine tenths recorded once. The V gene end was trimmed by 6 bases and the J gene end by 3 bases; junction bases not matched to a gene: 11. Looked up from germline, CDR1 is KGHSH and CDR2 is LQKENI. There are 16 residues in the CDR3. Sequenced input: PBMCs or T cells enriched from blood (not recorded which). The chain is built from TRBV18 and TRBJ2-7, with 10 bases matching TRBD1. This clonotype originated in a woman under 30 who had recovered from COVID-19. CDR3 sequence: CASSLTTTGGIYEQYF. The CDR3 nucleotides read TGTGCCAGCTCCCTTACCACGACAGGGGGCATCTACGAGCAGTACTTC.